The 2 T cell receptor beta chains listed next were all sequenced from one sample in a study of T-cell memory formation after mild COVID-19. Using its own MiXCR run on the 5' RACE reads, TCRdb lists one record per CDR3 protein. There are around 450,000 distinct CDR3 sequences in the sample; around 19% occur only once, and 8.4% lies in the top ten. The sample comprised PBMCs or a T cell subset sorted from them (not recorded which). The receptors come from an adult woman who had mild COVID-19 (a few samples of this study predate the infection). Cell type and time point are not known.

This clonotype was picked up a small number of times. The chain joins TRBV6-5 to TRBJ2-5; weak D call: TRBD2 (5 bases). Deletions cut 5 bases from V and 5 bases from J, with 18 bases between. Germline CDR1 reads MNHEY; CDR2 reads SVGAGI. This CDR3 region has 15 residues. CDR3 nucleotide sequence: TGTGCCAGCAGTCTCACGGCTCTATCGGGGGAGACCCAGTACTTC. Protein sequence: CASSLTALSGETQYF.

This clonotype has ten or more counts. CDR3 nucleotides: TGTGCCACCAGTGCCACTTCTAACTATGGCTACACCTTC. This sequence encodes CATSATSNYGYTF. The gene calls are TRBV24-1 and TRBJ1-2; D unclear. The CDR3 is 13 amino acids. The germline V and J ends were trimmed by 5 bases and 0 bases, with 6 bases remaining between them. CDR1 is KGHDR, CDR2 SFDVKD, per germline.